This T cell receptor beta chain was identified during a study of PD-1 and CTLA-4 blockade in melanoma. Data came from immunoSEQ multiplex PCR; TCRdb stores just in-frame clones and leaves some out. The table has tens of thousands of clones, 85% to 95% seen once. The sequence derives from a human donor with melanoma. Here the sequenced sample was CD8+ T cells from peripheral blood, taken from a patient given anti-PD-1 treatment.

CDR3 in amino acids: CSVKTGSSYEQYF. CDR3 DNA sequence: TGCAGCGTCAAAACAGGGAGCTCCTACGAGCAGTACTTC. The rearrangement joins TRBV29-1 to TRBJ2-7, with D possibly matching TRBD1 (6 bases). V was clipped by 6 bases and J by 0 bases, with 12 bases between them. CDR3 size: 13 residues. Germline assignment: CDR1 SQVTM and CDR2 ANQGSEA.